This T cell receptor (beta chain) was profiled in a study of T-cell memory formation after mild COVID-19 (dated by TCRdb to 2020 to 2022). At the level of the whole study: TCR sequence clusters from the two donors were largely donor specific. Longitudinal TCRalpha and TCRbeta repertoire sequencing tracked T-cell clones expanding and contracting after mild COVID-19 in a couple of donors. Two young, previously healthy adult volunteers made up the cohort, one male and one female.

Beyond this particular receptor, the publication reports: SARS-CoV-2 specificity of the second-wave clones peaking on day 37 was not confirmed. Contracting CD4+ clones turned up mainly in the CM and EM memory subsets, whereas EMRA was where CD8+ clones were enriched. Only a couple of mild cases were covered by the study, and larger cohorts that include severe cases with pre-infection samples were considered necessary. Some responding clones were detected in pre-infection memory, which suggested that pre-existing cross-reactive memory T cells had joined the SARS-CoV-2 response. Balanced CD4/CD8 phenotypes were observed for clones contracting from day 15 to 85, whereas a bias towards CD4+ was observed for a second wave of clones expanding from day 15 to 37.

The CDR3 spans 14 residues, from the cysteine through the phenylalanine. The DNA shown is the 42-base CDR3, in frame from base 1. Taken from the germline V gene, the CDR1 and CDR2 loops are SGHTA and FQGNSA. V was cut back by 1 base and J by 0 bases, leaving a gap of 6 bases between them. About this clonotype: Its antigen is still unknown. No clone much larger than this one lies a single base away; base qualities are absent.

Ficoll-Paque density gradient centrifugation was used to isolate PBMCs. Sequencing was carried out with an Illumina NovaSeq 6000. Using 5'RACE with constant-segment primers, TCRalpha and TCRbeta cDNA libraries were constructed, with sample barcodes and unique molecular identifiers added in the process. RNA was extracted from every sample with Trizol reagent. Amplification of the libraries took two PCR steps, and the second step added a second sample barcode plus Illumina TruSeq adapters. Sequencing of libraries was performed on an Illumina NovaSeq with 2 x 150 bp paired-end reads. Concerning the study's data processing: Demultiplexing of reads and collapsing into UMI-guided consensus sequences were performed with migec v1.2.7. Using mixcr v2.1.11, UMI consensuses were aligned to TRA and TRB V and J templates and then assembled into clonotypes. A clonotype was counted as expanded or contracted only when both edgeR and NoisET called the clonotype significant, with the noise models trained on biological replicates. For edgeR calls, the thresholds were a false discovery rate-adjusted p below 0.01 and a log2 fold-change of 1. As an exploratory analysis of dynamics, PCA with hierarchical clustering was applied to max-normalized trajectories of the 1000 most abundant clonotypes. Each responding clone was given a CD4 or CD8 phenotype based on the CD4+ and CD8+ repertoires, which had been sequenced separately. TCRdb's own reprocessing of the public reads used fastp at Q25 and MiXCR and kept productive beta chains. Each record represents a unique CDR3 protein, reported with the most common genes and DNA among its rows. It is TCRdb's table, rather than the study itself, that gives the V and J calls and clone size. Across this sample there are some 320,000 distinct CDR3 sequences, with around 15% seen only once. 21% of the sample lies in the top ten.

This clonotype was obtained from a young man who had mild COVID-19 (a few samples of this study predate the infection). The sample titles of this study are shuffled in the database, so cell type and time point are left out; the donor was told from shared clones. The sequencing sample was made of PBMCs or a T cell subset sorted from them (not recorded which). The chain uses TRBV7-2 and TRBJ1-1; no D gene can be assigned with confidence. The CDR3 sequence is CASSLVWMNTEAFF. The DNA is as follows: TGTGCCAGCAGCTTAGTCTGGATGAACACTGAAGCTTTCTTT.